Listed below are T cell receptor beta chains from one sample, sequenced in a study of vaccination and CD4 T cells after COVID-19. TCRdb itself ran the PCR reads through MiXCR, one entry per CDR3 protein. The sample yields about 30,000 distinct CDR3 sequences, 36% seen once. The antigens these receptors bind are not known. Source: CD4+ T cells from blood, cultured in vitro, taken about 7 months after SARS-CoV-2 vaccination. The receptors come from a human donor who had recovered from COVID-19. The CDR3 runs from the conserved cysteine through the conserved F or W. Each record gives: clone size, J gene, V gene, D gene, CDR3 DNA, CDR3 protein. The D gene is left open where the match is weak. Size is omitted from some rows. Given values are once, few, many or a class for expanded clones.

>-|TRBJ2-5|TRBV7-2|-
TGTGCCAGCAGCTTATCCAGGGATTATGAGACCCAGTACTTC
CASSLSRDYETQYF
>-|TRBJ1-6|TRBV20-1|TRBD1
TGCAGTGCTAGAACCGGGACAGGGAATTCACCCCTCCACTTT
CSARTGTGNSPLHF
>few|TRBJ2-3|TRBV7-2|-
TGTGCCAGCGGGGGACTTATTAGCACAGATACGCAGTATTTT
CASGGLISTDTQYF
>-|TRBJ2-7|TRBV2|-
TGTGCCAGCAGCCGGGACAACGGACGAAGCTACGAGCAGTACTTC
CASSRDNGRSYEQYF
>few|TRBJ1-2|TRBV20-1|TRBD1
TGCAGTGCTAGAGTAGGGACAGGCAACTATGGCTACACCTTC
CSARVGTGNYGYTF
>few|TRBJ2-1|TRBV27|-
TGTGCCAGCAGTTCTTTGGCAGGGCAGTACAATGAGCAGTTCTTC
CASSSLAGQYNEQFF
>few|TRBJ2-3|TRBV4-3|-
TGCGCCAGCAGCCAACAGGGGTCAGATACGCAGTATTTT
CASSQQGSDTQYF
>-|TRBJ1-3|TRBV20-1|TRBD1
TGCAGTGCTAGAGACGGACAGGGGGCTGAAAACACCATATATTTT
CSARDGQGAENTIYF
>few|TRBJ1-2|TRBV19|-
TGTGCCAGTAGTATAGATCGGATTGGTGGCTACACCTTC
CASSIDRIGGYTF
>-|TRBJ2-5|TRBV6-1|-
TGTGCCAGCAGCCAGCGGTGGCGGGGTCAAGAGACCCAGTACTTC
CASSQRWRGQETQYF
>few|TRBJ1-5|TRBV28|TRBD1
TGTGCCAGCAAGGTGGGGGGACAGGGTGGGAATCAGCCCCAGCATTTT
CASKVGGQGGNQPQHF
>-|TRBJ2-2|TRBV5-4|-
TGTGCCAGCAGCAGAGGGGGGGCCGCGGCCGGGGAGCTGTTTTTT
CASSRGGAAAGELFF
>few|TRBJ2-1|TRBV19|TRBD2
TGTGCCAGTATGGGTGTATCCAGCGGGAGATACAATGAGCAGTTCTTC
CASMGVSSGRYNEQFF
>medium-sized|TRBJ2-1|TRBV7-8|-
TGTGCCAGCAGCTTATACGTCCGTTGGGCTCACAATGAGCAGTTCTTC
CASSLYVRWAHNEQFF
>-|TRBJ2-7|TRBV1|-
TGCACCAGCAGCCAAGATGTCCTAAGTCATGGCGTCGTGCAGTACTTC
CTSSQDVLSHGVVQYF
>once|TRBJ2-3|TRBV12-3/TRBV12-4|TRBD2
TGTGCCAGCGGGGAGGGTGGGAGGTGGAGCACAGATACGCAGTATTTT
CASGEGGRWSTDTQYF
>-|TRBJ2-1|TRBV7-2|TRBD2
TGTGCCAGCACCCTGATAGCGGGAGGATTCGCTCGGGAGCAGTTCTTC
CASTLIAGGFAREQFF
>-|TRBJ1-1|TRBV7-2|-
TGTGCCAGCAGCTTACCCCCAGGTGGCAGCACTGAAGCTTTCTTT
CASSLPPGGSTEAFF
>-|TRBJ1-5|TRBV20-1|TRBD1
TGCAGTGCTGGGGGGACAGGGATCATCAATCAGCCCCAGCATTTT
CSAGGTGIINQPQHF
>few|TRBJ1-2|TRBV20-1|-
TGCAGTGCTAGAGCGCGGGGCGGAGGCTACACCTTC
CSARARGGGYTF
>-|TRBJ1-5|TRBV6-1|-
TGTGTCAGCAGCCCTATACGGCTGTCCCCTAATCAGCCCCAGCATTTT
CVSSPIRLSPNQPQHF
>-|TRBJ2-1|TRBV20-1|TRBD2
TGCAGTGCTAGTCAACTAGCGGGATTATACAATGAGCAGTTCTTC
CSASQLAGLYNEQFF
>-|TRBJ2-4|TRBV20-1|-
TGCAGTGCCGGGTGGTCCAAAAACATTCAGTACTTC
CSAGWSKNIQYF
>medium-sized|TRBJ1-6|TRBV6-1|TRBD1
TGTGCCAGCAGTGAATCCATTGGACAGGGGAATTCACCCCTCCACTTT
CASSESIGQGNSPLHF
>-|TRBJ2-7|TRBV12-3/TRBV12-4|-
TGTGCCAGCAGTTCTCCCCTTTGGACTGGGAACTACGAGCAGTACTTC
CASSSPLWTGNYEQYF
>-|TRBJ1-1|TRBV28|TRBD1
TGTGCCAGCAGGGGACTCGGGACAGGCAGAAAGAACACTGAAGCTTTCTTT
CASRGLGTGRKNTEAFF
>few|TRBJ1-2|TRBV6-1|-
TGTGCCAGCAGCCTGGACTATCGGTATGGCTACACCTTC
CASSLDYRYGYTF
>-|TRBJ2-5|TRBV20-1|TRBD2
TGCAGTGCTCCGCCGTCGTTCGGGAGGGGGGAGACCCAGTACTTC
CSAPPSFGRGETQYF
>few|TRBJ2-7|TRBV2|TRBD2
TGTGCCAGCCAGGGTCGGGGGGGCGAGCAGTACTTC
CASQGRGGEQYF
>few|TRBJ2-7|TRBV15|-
TGTGCCACCAGCAGAGGGGTAGACTACGAGCAGTACTTC
CATSRGVDYEQYF
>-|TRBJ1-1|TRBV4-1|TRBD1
TGCGCCAGCAGTCAAGCCGAACAGGGGCCCACTGAAGCTTTCTTT
CASSQAEQGPTEAFF
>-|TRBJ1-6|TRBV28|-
TGTGCCAGCAGTTTAAAACAGGGCGGTTCACCCCTCCACTTT
CASSLKQGGSPLHF
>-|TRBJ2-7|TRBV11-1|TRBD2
TGTGCCAGCAGTTCCACTAGCGCCTCCGGGTACGAGCAGTGCTTC
CASSSTSASGYEQCF
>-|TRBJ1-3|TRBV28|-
TGTGCCAGCAGTTTTGGGGGGTTTGGAAACACCATATATTTT
CASSFGGFGNTIYF
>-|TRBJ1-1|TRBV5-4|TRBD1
TGTGCCAGCACCTCACAGGGGGCGAACACTGAAGCTTTCTTT
CASTSQGANTEAFF
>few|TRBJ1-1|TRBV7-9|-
TGTGCCAGCAGCTACACTGACATGAACACTGAAGCTTTCTTT
CASSYTDMNTEAFF
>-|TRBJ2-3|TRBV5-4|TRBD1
TGTGCCAGCAGGACAGGGGGCGATACGCAGTATTTT
CASRTGGDTQYF
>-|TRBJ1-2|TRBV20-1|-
TGCAGTGCTAGTAAGGGGCGGGACTATGGCTACACCTTC
CSASKGRDYGYTF
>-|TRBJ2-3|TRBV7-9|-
TGTGCCAGCAGTTTGGGCTCTTACACAGATACGCAGTATTTT
CASSLGSYTDTQYF
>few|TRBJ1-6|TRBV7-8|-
TGTGCCAGCAGCTTAGTTACGGGGGGACCCCTCCACTTT
CASSLVTGGPLHF
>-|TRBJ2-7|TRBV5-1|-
TGCGCCAGCAGTAGACAGCTGCTCTACGAGCAGTACTTC
CASSRQLLYEQYF
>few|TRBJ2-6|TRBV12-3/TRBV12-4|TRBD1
TGTGCCAGCAGTTTAGTAGGGACAGTGGAATCTGGGGCCAACGTCCTGACTTTC
CASSLVGTVESGANVLTF
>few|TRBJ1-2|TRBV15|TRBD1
TGTGCCACCAGCCCTGGACAGGGGGCGGGGGGCTACACCTTC
CATSPGQGAGGYTF
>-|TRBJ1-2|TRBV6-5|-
TGTGCCAGCAGTTACTCGAGGGGGAACTATGGCTACACCTTC
CASSYSRGNYGYTF
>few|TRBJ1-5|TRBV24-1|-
TGTGCCACCAGTGATGGGATGGTCCCAAATCAGCCCCAGCATTTT
CATSDGMVPNQPQHF
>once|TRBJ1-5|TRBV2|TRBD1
TGTGCCAGCAGGGACAGGGGGGCTCAGCCCCAGCATTTT
CASRDRGAQPQHF
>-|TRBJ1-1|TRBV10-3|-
TGTGCCATCGCTGGACGGCTGAACACTGAAGCTTTCTTT
CAIAGRLNTEAFF
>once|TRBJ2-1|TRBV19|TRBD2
TGTGCCAGTAGGGGCGGCCGGACTAGCGGGACCTGGGATGAGCAGTTCTTC
CASRGGRTSGTWDEQFF
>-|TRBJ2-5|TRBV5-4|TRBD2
TGTGCCAGCAGCGACGGGGGACTAGCGGGAGAGACCCAGTACTTC
CASSDGGLAGETQYF
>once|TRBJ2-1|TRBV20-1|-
TGCAGTGCTAGTTCTCTTACCGAGTACAATGAGCAGTTCTTC
CSASSLTEYNEQFF
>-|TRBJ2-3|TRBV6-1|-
TGTGCCAGCGGCGGACAAATCACAGATACGCAGTATTTT
CASGGQITDTQYF
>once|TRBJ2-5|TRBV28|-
TGTGCCAGCAGTTTGGGGGTGCAAGAGACCCAGTACTTC
CASSLGVQETQYF
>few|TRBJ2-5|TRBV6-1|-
TGTGCCAGCATTTTCACGGGAGCGGTGGAGACCCAGTACTTC
CASIFTGAVETQYF
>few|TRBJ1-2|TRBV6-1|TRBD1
TGTGCCAGCAGTGAAGGGGGAAGACAGGGAGGTGGCTACACCTTC
CASSEGGRQGGGYTF
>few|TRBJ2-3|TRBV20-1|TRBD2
TGCAGTGCTGGGCCGACTAGCGGGGGTAGCACAGATACGCAGTATTTT
CSAGPTSGGSTDTQYF